This T cell receptor beta chain comes out of a study of shared clonotypes between healthy human individuals. Study as a whole: Donors were a couple of women and a few men aged 18 to 49. The plates for each donor numbered three CD4 naive, three CD4 memory, two CD8 naive and one CD8 memory.

Germline lookup yields CDR1 MNHEY and CDR2 SMNVEV (reference sequence). V was shortened by 3 bases and J by 3 bases, with 12 bases between the two germline ends. This CDR3 region has 15 residues. TCRdb's copy holds only in-frame clones and misses some; the assay was immunoSEQ multiplex PCR. The sample contains 2 million to 2.5 million clones, approximately 94% of which appear only once. The sequence derives from a man between 18 and 35 years old in good health. Sequenced sample: naive CD4+ T cells sorted from blood. Specified subset: CD45RA+ positively selected. The rearrangement joins TRBV27 to TRBJ1-3; D perhaps matches TRBD1 (5 bases). CDR3 sequence reads: CASSLVRGGGNTIYF. CDR3 nucleotides: TGTGCCAGCAGTTTGGTACGCGGGGGTGGAAACACCATATATTTT.